This TCR beta chain originates from a study of cytomegalovirus exposure and HLA in healthy donors. Per the germline V gene, CDR1 is MNHEY and CDR2 is SMNVEV (reference sequence). The CDR3 is 14 residues long. The V gene lost 5 bases and the J gene lost 8 bases, with 15 bases spanning the gap. It was with 60 Vbeta and 13 Jbeta primers that the PCR ran. The method was immunoSEQ multiplex PCR; TCRdb's version includes in-frame clones alone and lacks a portion of them. The sample includes roughly 170,000 clones, 82% seen only once; the top ten take approximately 1.6%. Study conclusions and caveats: CMV antigen specificity of a few CMV-associated chains was confirmed in vitro.

Comments on this clone: What it binds is not known.

The sequence was obtained from a male donor in good health and CMV-seronegative. The J gene is TRBJ1-4, the V gene TRBV27; weak D call: TRBD1 (6 bases). The sample comprised PBMCs. CDR3 bases: TGTGCCAGCAGTAAACAGGGTGGGGGAGAAAAACTGTTTTTT. As protein: CASSKQGGGEKLFF.